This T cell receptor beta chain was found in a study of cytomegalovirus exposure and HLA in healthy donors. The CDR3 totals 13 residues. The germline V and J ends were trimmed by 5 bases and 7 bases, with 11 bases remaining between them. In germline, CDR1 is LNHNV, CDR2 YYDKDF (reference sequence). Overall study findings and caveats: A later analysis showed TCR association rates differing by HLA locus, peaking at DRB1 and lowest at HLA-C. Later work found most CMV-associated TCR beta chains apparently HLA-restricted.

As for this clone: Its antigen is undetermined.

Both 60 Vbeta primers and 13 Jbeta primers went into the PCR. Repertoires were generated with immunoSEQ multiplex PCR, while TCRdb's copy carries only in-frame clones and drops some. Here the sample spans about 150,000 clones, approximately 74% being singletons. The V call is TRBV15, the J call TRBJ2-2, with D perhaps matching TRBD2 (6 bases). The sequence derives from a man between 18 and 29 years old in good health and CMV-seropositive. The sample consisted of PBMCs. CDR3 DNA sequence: TGTGCCACCAGCGTCCTCGGGGGCGGGGAGCTGTTTTTT. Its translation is CATSVLGGGELFF.